This T cell receptor (beta chain) was identified during a study of T cells after yellow fever vaccination. Points from the study as a whole: Within FACS-sorted repertoires, abundant clonotypes contaminating from the bulk population could be present. Peaking on day 5 versus 15, the secondary response was faster but weaker. Although most clonotypes did not, a small share appeared in both CD4 and CD8 compartments.

As concerns this clonotype: Antigen: not known.

V was shortened by 11 bases and J by 0 bases, with 13 bases between the two germline ends. CDR3 size: 14 residues. Germline-derived CDR1 and CDR2 are LNHDA and SQIVND (reference sequence). TCRdb recomputed calls from the 5' RACE reads with MiXCR, one row per CDR3 protein. The sample lists 140,000 to 150,000 distinct CDR3 sequences, approximately 6.6% seen once, with approximately 0.59% in the top ten. The rearrangement uses TRBV19 and TRBJ2-2, with TRBD1 as a possible D gene (5 bases). This clonotype originated in a man aged 25 to 40 who received the YFV17D yellow fever vaccine. The specimen was CD4+ T cells sorted from PBMCs, collected 10 days after the yellow fever booster vaccination. CDR3 DNA: TGTGCCTCCCAAGGGGTCGCGAACACCGGGGAGCTGTTTTTT. Protein: CASQGVANTGELFF.